What follows are 20 T cell receptor beta chains derived from one specimen sequenced in a study of blood T cell repertoires in COVID-19. Generated by immunoSEQ multiplex PCR, the TCRdb table keeps only in-frame clones and is missing some. The sample yields some 370,000 clones, more than 80% seen once. Specimen: peripheral blood. These receptors all stem from a man aged 35-49 years with acute or convalescent COVID-19.

V is TRBV28 and J is TRBJ1-1, with D unresolved. CDR3 size: 14 residues. V dropped 6 bases and J dropped 4 bases, with 15 bases sitting between them. Germline V gene lookup returns CDR1 MDHEN and CDR2 SYDVKM. As DNA, the CDR3 is TGTGCCAGCAGGGTAGGAGACCACGGCACTGAAGCTTTCTTT. This encodes CASRVGDHGTEAFF.

This clone was seen only a few times. The chain has TRBV9 and TRBJ1-3; D is unclear. Deletions cut 3 bases from V and 7 bases from J, with 8 bases between. The CDR3 sequence is 12 residues long. Germline lookup yields CDR1 SGDLS and CDR2 YYNGEE. DNA for the CDR3: TGTGCCAGCAGCGCCGGAGAGAACACCATATATTTT. Translating gives CASSAGENTIYF.

The chain uses TRBV6-5 and TRBJ2-7, with 10 nucleotides matching TRBD1. The CDR3 is 15 amino acids. The V and J ends lost 4 bases and 3 bases, in that order; junction bases with no gene match: 6. Germline lookup yields CDR1 MNHEY and CDR2 SVGAGI. CDR3 loop: CASSLIGQGGYEQYF. DNA of the CDR3: TGTGCCAGCAGTTTAATTGGACAGGGGGGCTACGAGCAGTACTTC.

The V gene is TRBV10-1, the J gene TRBJ2-2; D is unresolved. Trimming stripped 0 bases from V and 4 bases from J, with 6 bases between. Germline-derived CDR1 and CDR2 are WNHNN and SYGVQD (reference sequence). This CDR3 is built from 14 residues. CDR3 sequence reads: CASSESSGTGELFF. The CDR3 bases are TGCGCCAGCAGTGAGTCGTCCGGCACCGGGGAGCTGTTTTTT.

The chain uses TRBV7-8 and TRBJ1-5, with TRBD1 identical over 9 bases. Germline values: CDR1 SGHVS, CDR2 FQNEAQ. The CDR3 runs 17 residues. J lost 3 bases, V lost 2 bases, and 8 bases had no gene match. CDR3 residues: CASSLSLRDRVNQPQHF. CDR3 coding DNA: TGTGCCAGCAGCTTATCTTTGCGGGACAGGGTCAATCAGCCCCAGCATTTT.

This clone was seen a few times. The CDR3 DNA is TGTGCCAGCAGTGCCGATCCGGGACAGGGGGCTGGCACTGAAGCTTTCTTT. Translating gives CASSADPGQGAGTEAFF. This sequence joins TRBV25-1 and TRBJ1-1; 12 nucleotides match TRBD1. This CDR3 has 17 amino acids. The J segment lost 4 bases and the V segment lost 4 bases, leaving 10 bases of the junction unmatched. Germline V gene sequence: CDR1 MGHDK, CDR2 SYGVNS.

The chain couples TRBV15 to TRBJ2-7, with a possible D match to TRBD2 (5 bases). This CDR3 spans 17 amino acids. Germline-derived CDR1 and CDR2 are LNHNV and YYDKDF (reference sequence). Deletions cut 4 bases from V and 0 bases from J, with 19 bases between. CDR3 in amino acids: CATSTSSAVSLSYEQYF. The CDR3 DNA is TGTGCCACCAGCACGAGTAGCGCGGTCTCACTCTCCTACGAGCAGTACTTC.

The chain carries TRBV10-3 and TRBJ2-3; 8 positions match TRBD1. Looked up from germline, CDR1 is ENHRY and CDR2 is SYGVKD. Germline trimming cut 4 bases from V and 3 bases from J; bases unmatched to any gene: 3. The CDR3 is made up of 14 amino acids. CDR3 sequence (DNA): TGTGCCATCAGTGGAACAGGGGGGACAGATACGCAGTATTTT. It yields the protein CAISGTGGTDTQYF.

The chain carries TRBV5-5 and TRBJ2-7, with D maybe TRBD2 (6 bases). This CDR3 is built from 17 residues. V lost 6 bases, J lost 1 base, and 23 bases lay in between. The germline gives CDR1 SGHKS, CDR2 YYEKEE (reference sequence). CDR3 bases: TGTGCCAGCAACGGGGGTCGTCTCGGGAGCCTTTCCTACGAGCAGTACTTC. Translating gives CASNGGRLGSLSYEQYF.

The J gene is TRBJ1-1, the V gene TRBV7-9, with 12 nucleotides matching TRBD1. This CDR3 contains 18 residues. Germline V lookup: CDR1 SEHNR, CDR2 FQNEAQ (reference sequence). Trimming took 3 bases from V and 5 from J; bases not matched to a gene: 13. The CDR3 nucleotides read TGTGCCAGCAGCTTTATTTCGCCCCGGGACAGGGGGCGGACTGAAGCTTTCTTT. This sequence encodes CASSFISPRDRGRTEAFF.

The chain recombines TRBV5-6 with TRBJ2-7; 8 nucleotides match TRBD1. CDR1 and CDR2 from the germline V gene are SGHDT and YYEEEE. J was trimmed by 2 bases and V by 5 bases; bases with no gene match: 6. This CDR3 has 14 residues. CDR3 nucleotide sequence: TGTGCCAGCAGTCTTGGGACAGGTCCCTACGAGCAGTACTTC. Translated, it gives CASSLGTGPYEQYF.

The rearrangement links TRBV28 to TRBJ2-1, with TRBD2 matching over 9 bases. With V trimmed by 5 bases and J by 2 bases, 4 bases remained unmatched. This CDR3 has 15 amino acids. Looked up from germline, CDR1 is MDHEN and CDR2 is SYDVKM. The CDR3 loop is CASSPLAGAYNEQFF. The CDR3 DNA is TGTGCCAGCAGTCCCTTAGCGGGAGCCTACAATGAGCAGTTCTTC.

The genes are TRBV6-5 and TRBJ1-5; 8 nucleotides agree with TRBD1. The junction had 2 bases not matched to a gene; V was cut back by 2 bases and J by 2 bases. This CDR3 is built from 15 residues. Germline V gene sequence: CDR1 MNHEY, CDR2 SVGAGI. DNA for the CDR3: TGTGCCAGCAGTTACGGACAGGGCGGCAATCAGCCCCAGCATTTT. Protein product: CASSYGQGGNQPQHF.

The chain uses TRBV28 and TRBJ2-3; 7 nucleotides match TRBD2. V shed 1 base, J shed 2 bases, and the junction held 12 bases outside the gene matches. The CDR3 totals 18 residues. Per germline, CDR1 MDHEN and CDR2 SYDVKM. The CDR3 protein is CASSLSPSAGVNTDTQYF. The CDR3, as DNA: TGTGCCAGCAGTTTATCTCCCTCTGCGGGGGTGAACACAGATACGCAGTATTTT.

This chain links TRBV28 with TRBJ2-2, with D perhaps matching TRBD2 (5 bases). This CDR3 spans 16 amino acids. V dropped 6 bases and J dropped 0 bases, with 14 bases sitting between them. CDR1 MDHEN and CDR2 SYDVKM come from the germline V gene. CDR3 in amino acids: CASSEPERTNTGELFF. For the CDR3, the DNA is TGTGCCAGCAGCGAACCCGAGCGGACGAACACCGGGGAGCTGTTTTTT.

This chain uses TRBV7-9 with TRBJ2-5; D is perhaps TRBD2 (6 bases). This CDR3 has 18 amino acids. V was trimmed by 3 bases and J by 4 bases, leaving 24 bases between them. The V gene's germline CDR1 is SEHNR and CDR2 FQNEAQ (reference sequence). CDR3 amino acids: CASSFFGTGSSWGETQYF. For the CDR3, the DNA is TGTGCCAGCAGCTTTTTCGGGACTGGAAGTTCGTGGGGAGAGACCCAGTACTTC.

The V and J genes are TRBV7-3 and TRBJ2-2, with 10 bases matching TRBD1. Losses at the gene ends were 0 bases for V and 5 bases for J; bases not matched to a gene: 12. The germline gives CDR1 SGHTA, CDR2 FQGTGA. The CDR3 consists of 19 residues. Here the CDR3 reads CASSLTRDRGLVGTGELFF. The DNA of the CDR3 is TGTGCCAGCAGCTTAACTCGGGACAGGGGCCTGGTTGGGACCGGGGAGCTGTTTTTT.

This chain's CDR3 is CASSTPLPGQGGTGELFF. The CDR3 coding sequence is TGTGCCAGTAGTACCCCTCTTCCGGGACAGGGGGGAACCGGGGAGCTGTTTTTT. The J gene is TRBJ2-2, the V gene TRBV19, with 11 bases lining up with TRBD1. V trimming: 4 bases; J trimming: 5 bases; junction bases outside the gene matches: 12. Germline V gene sequence: CDR1 LNHDA, CDR2 SQIVND (reference sequence). The CDR3 is 18 amino acids.

The J gene is TRBJ2-1, the V gene TRBV28, with D unclear. Per the germline V gene, CDR1 is MDHEN and CDR2 is SYDVKM. V was clipped by 5 bases and J by 2 bases, with 13 bases between them. The CDR3 has 15 amino acids. The CDR3 sequence: CASSRSEDTYNEQFF. For the CDR3, the DNA is TGTGCCAGCAGTCGGAGCGAGGATACCTACAATGAGCAGTTCTTC.

The chain has TRBV9 and TRBJ1-2; 10 bases are shared with TRBD1. J gave up 9 bases and V 5 bases, and 7 bases lay outside the gene matches. The CDR3 runs to 13 residues. Germline lookup yields CDR1 SGDLS and CDR2 YYNGEE. This CDR3 is CASRPGTGERYTF. In DNA, the CDR3 is TGTGCCAGCAGACCAGGGACAGGGGAACGCTACACCTTC.